One and the same sample provided the 20 T cell receptor beta chains below, sequenced in a study of OX40 agonist ivuxolimab in advanced cancers. Assay used: immunoSEQ multiplex PCR; TCRdb lists only in-frame clones, some missing. The sample lists 87,000 or so clones, around nine tenths occurring once. The specimen comprised CD4+ or CD8+ T cells sorted from blood, sampled in a trial of the OX40 agonist ivuxolimab. All receptors derive from an adult with an advanced solid tumor such as melanoma, head and neck, liver or kidney cancer.

This chain uses TRBV11-2 with TRBJ1-2, with a tentative D call TRBD1 (5 bases). CDR1 and CDR2 (germline): SGHAT, FQNNGV. Trimming left V 3 bases short and J 7 bases short, with 18 bases between. The CDR3 contains 15 residues. CDR3 bases: TGTGCCAGCAGCTTCTCCGGGGGTTCTGGGGGTGGCTACACCTTC. Protein sequence: CASSFSGGSGGGYTF.

The CDR3 DNA reads TGCGCCAGCAGCCAAGAGTGGACCAACTATGGCTACACCTTC. Translation: CASSQEWTNYGYTF. The chain combines TRBV4-3 with TRBJ1-2; D gene unclear. V lost 0 bases and J 2 bases, leaving 7 bases between the germline ends. The V gene's germline CDR1 is LGHNA and CDR2 YSLEER. This CDR3 is built from 14 residues.

The sample holds one count of this clone. This chain connects TRBV4-1 to TRBJ1-5; the D gene is possibly TRBD1 (6 bases). Germline V lookup: CDR1 MGHRA, CDR2 YSYEKL. The germline V and J ends were trimmed by 1 base and 4 bases, with 14 bases remaining between them. CDR3 length: 16 amino acids. CDR3 DNA sequence: TGCGCCAGCAGCCAAGTCGCGGGGGCGAGTAATCAGCCCCAGCATTTT. Protein product: CASSQVAGASNQPQHF.

The chain recombines TRBV7-8 with TRBJ1-5; 7 nucleotides line up with TRBD1. CDR1 is SGHVS, CDR2 FQNEAQ, per germline. The junction had 3 bases not matched to a gene; V was cut back by 0 bases and J by 4 bases. CDR3 size: 15 residues. In DNA, the CDR3 is TGTGCCAGCAGCTTAGCGATGACAGGGAATCAGCCCCAGCATTTT. This sequence encodes CASSLAMTGNQPQHF.

CDR3 nucleotide sequence: TGTGCCAGTAGTATGAGAGGGGGGGAGACCCAGTACTTC. Its protein product is CASSMRGGETQYF. The rearrangement links TRBV19 to TRBJ2-5; D might be TRBD1 or TRBD2, each matching 6 bases. The ends were cut back, 3 bases at V and 5 bases at J, with 10 bases in the middle. Germline CDR1 is LNHDA and CDR2 is SQIVND (reference sequence). The CDR3 covers 13 residues.

The chain couples TRBV7-2 to TRBJ1-1; D is unclear. Per the germline V gene, CDR1 is SGHTA and CDR2 is FQGNSA. The CDR3 runs to 14 residues. V was trimmed by 5 bases and J by 2 bases, leaving 12 bases between them. The CDR3 DNA reads TGTGCCAGCAGCCCGGACTGGCCAAACACTGAAGCTTTCTTT. Translating gives CASSPDWPNTEAFF.

The rearrangement uses TRBV6-5 and TRBJ1-4; TRBD1 matches 11 bases. The ends lost 6 bases at V and 8 bases at J; junction bases unmatched: 8. The CDR3 runs to 15 residues. Germline assignment: CDR1 MNHEY and CDR2 SVGAGI. This CDR3 reads CASSLTGQGGEKLFF. As DNA, the CDR3 is TGTGCCAGCAGCCTTACGGGACAGGGGGGAGAAAAACTGTTTTTT.

CDR3 sequence reads: CASSLGDRGYNQPQHF. CDR3 sequence (DNA): TGTGCCAGCAGCTTAGGGGACAGGGGGTACAATCAGCCCCAGCATTTT. This chain connects TRBV7-9 to TRBJ1-5; 11 bases line up with TRBD1. The trim removed 1 base at V and 3 bases at J, leaving 2 bases unmatched. Germline V lookup: CDR1 SEHNR, CDR2 FQNEAQ (reference sequence). The length of the CDR3 is 16 residues.

The rearrangement uses TRBV7-8 and TRBJ1-2; no definite D call. The CDR3 covers 14 residues. V gave up 1 base and J gave up 1 base, with 7 bases separating them. From germline, CDR1 is SGHVS and CDR2 FQNEAQ. CDR3 nucleotide sequence: TGTGCCAGCAGCTTAGGGGGATTTAACTATGGCTACACCTTC. As protein: CASSLGGFNYGYTF.

This clone was counted between two and nine times. V usage is TRBV5-4 and J usage is TRBJ1-2, with TRBD1 identical over 11 bases. This CDR3 has 15 amino acids. Trimming removed 3 bases from V and 4 bases from J; junction bases left unmatched: 5. The germline V gene encodes CDR1 SGHNT and CDR2 YYREEE (reference sequence). The CDR3 loop is CASSSTGQGGYGYTF. CDR3 nucleotide sequence: TGTGCCAGCAGCTCAACGGGACAGGGGGGCTATGGCTACACCTTC.

The chain joins TRBV6-5 to TRBJ1-3; 10 positions match TRBD1. Germline CDR1 and CDR2: MNHEY and SVGAGI. Trimming cost V 6 bases and J 4 bases; bases outside gene matches: 6. This CDR3 has 15 amino acids. CDR3 protein: CASSRQGARGNTIYF. The CDR3 DNA is TGTGCCAGCAGCCGACAGGGGGCGAGAGGAAACACCATATATTTT.

The J gene is TRBJ2-5, the V gene TRBV7-2; D is perhaps TRBD1 or TRBD2 (6 bases each). With 5 bases removed from V and 7 bases from J, the gap between germline ends came to 26 bases. Germline V CDR1 and CDR2: SGHTA, FQGNSA. The CDR3 sequence is 17 residues long. The CDR3 nucleotides are TGTGCCAGCAGCCAAATATTCTCGGGGGCCCGCCGAGGGACCCAGTACTTC. It specifies CASSQIFSGARRGTQYF.

This chain joins TRBV20-1 and TRBJ1-2; 7 bases agree with TRBD1. J gave up 5 bases and V 6 bases, and 3 bases lay outside the gene matches. Germline V lookup: CDR1 DFQATT, CDR2 SNEGSKA (reference sequence). CDR3 size: 11 residues. The CDR3 DNA is TGCAGTGCCCCGACAGGGTATGGCTACACCTTC. This codes for CSAPTGYGYTF.

J is TRBJ1-1 and V is TRBV7-9; a weak D match, TRBD1 (6 bases). This CDR3 is 15 amino acids long. The V end was cut by 4 bases, the J end by 3 bases, with 15 bases between. CDR1 is SEHNR and CDR2 is FQNEAQ in the germline V gene (reference sequence). Here the CDR3 reads CASSSTGRQDTEAFF. The CDR3 nucleotides are TGTGCCAGCAGCTCTACAGGGAGACAGGACACTGAAGCTTTCTTT.

The rearrangement joins TRBV7-3 to TRBJ2-3; 11 bases match TRBD1. The J segment lost 6 bases and the V segment lost 5 bases, leaving 7 bases of the junction unmatched. The CDR3 loop spans 15 amino acids. Looked up from germline, CDR1 is SGHTA and CDR2 is FQGTGA. The CDR3 spells CASSHPDRGQDTQYF. The CDR3 DNA reads TGTGCCAGCAGCCACCCGGACAGGGGGCAGGATACGCAGTATTTT.

This chain joins TRBV5-4 and TRBJ2-1; 12 nucleotides agree with TRBD2. V gave up 3 bases and J gave up 10 bases; unmatched junction bases: 11. Germline assignment: CDR1 SGHNT and CDR2 YYREEE (reference sequence). The CDR3 loop spans 16 amino acids. This CDR3 is CASSSRTSGIGTEQFF. In DNA form, the CDR3 reads TGTGCCAGCAGCTCCAGGACTAGCGGGATCGGTACAGAGCAGTTCTTC.

V and J are TRBV2 and TRBJ2-7; 7 bases map to TRBD1. The trim removed 1 base at V and 2 bases at J, leaving 2 bases unmatched. The CDR3 spans 14 residues. The V gene's germline CDR1 is SNHLY and CDR2 FYNNEI. The CDR3 reads CASSEGRGTYEQYF. For the CDR3, the DNA is TGTGCCAGCAGTGAAGGCAGGGGGACCTACGAGCAGTACTTC.

This clone appeared a few times. This chain links TRBV29-1 with TRBJ2-7; 7 nucleotides align to TRBD1. Germline-derived CDR1 and CDR2 are SQVTM and ANQGSEA. Germline trimming cut 7 bases from V and 9 bases from J; bases unmatched to any gene: 9. This CDR3 has 11 residues. The CDR3 sequence is CSALTGPWQYF. CDR3 bases: TGCAGCGCCTTGACAGGGCCCTGGCAGTACTTC.

CDR3 sequence reads: CASSLAGSGTEAFF. The CDR3 DNA reads TGTGCCAGCAGCTTAGCGGGGAGTGGCACTGAAGCTTTCTTT. The chain uses TRBV7-2 and TRBJ1-1; D uncertain. CDR1 is SGHTA and CDR2 is FQGNSA in the germline V gene. This CDR3 has 14 amino acids. V lost 0 bases, J lost 4 bases, and 9 bases lay in between.

This rearrangement joins TRBV7-9 to TRBJ1-2; TRBD1 matches at 7 bases. V lost 5 bases to trimming and J lost 4 bases; unmatched junction nucleotides: 4. This CDR3 has 13 amino acids. Germline values: CDR1 SEHNR, CDR2 FQNEAQ (reference sequence). Written as DNA, the CDR3 is TGTGCCAGCAGCCTACAGGGGCCCTATGGCTACACCTTC. Translating it yields CASSLQGPYGYTF.